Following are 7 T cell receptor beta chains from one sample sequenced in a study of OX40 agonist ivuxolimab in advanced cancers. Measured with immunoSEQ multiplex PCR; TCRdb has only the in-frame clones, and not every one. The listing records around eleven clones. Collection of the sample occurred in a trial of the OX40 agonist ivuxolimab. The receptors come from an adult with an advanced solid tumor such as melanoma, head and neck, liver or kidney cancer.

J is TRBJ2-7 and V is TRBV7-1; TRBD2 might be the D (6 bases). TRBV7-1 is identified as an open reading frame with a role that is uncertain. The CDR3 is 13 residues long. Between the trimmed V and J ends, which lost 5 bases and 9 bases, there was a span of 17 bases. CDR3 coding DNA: TGTGCCAGCAGCCAGTCCGCTAGCGTTTGGCAGTACTTC. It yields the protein CASSQSASVWQYF.

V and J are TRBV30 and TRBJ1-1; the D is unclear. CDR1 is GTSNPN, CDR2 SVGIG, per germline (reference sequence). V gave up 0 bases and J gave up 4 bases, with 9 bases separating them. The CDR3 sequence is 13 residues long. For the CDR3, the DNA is TGTGCCTGGAGTGTATCAGATTCCACTGAAGCTTTCTTT. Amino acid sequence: CAWSVSDSTEAFF. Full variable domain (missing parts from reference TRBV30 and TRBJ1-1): SQTIHQWPATLVQPVGSPLSLECTVEGTSNPNLYWYRQAAGRGLQLLFYSVGIGQISSEVPQNLSASRPQDRQFILSSKKLLLSDSGFYLCAWSVSDSTEAFFGQGTRLTVV.

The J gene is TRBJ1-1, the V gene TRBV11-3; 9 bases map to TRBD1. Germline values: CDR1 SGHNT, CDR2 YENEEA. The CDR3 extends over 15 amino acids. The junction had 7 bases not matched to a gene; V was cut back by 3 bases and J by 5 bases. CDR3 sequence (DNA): TGTGCCAGCAGCTTGGATCTTGGACAGGGGACTGAAGCTTTCTTT. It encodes CASSLDLGQGTEAFF. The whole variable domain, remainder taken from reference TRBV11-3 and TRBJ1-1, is EAGVVQSPRYKIIEKKQPVAFWCNPISGHNTLYWYLQNLGQGPELLIRYENEEAVDDSQLPKDRFSAERLKGVDSTLKIQPAELGDSAVYLCASSLDLGQGTEAFFGQGTRLTVV.

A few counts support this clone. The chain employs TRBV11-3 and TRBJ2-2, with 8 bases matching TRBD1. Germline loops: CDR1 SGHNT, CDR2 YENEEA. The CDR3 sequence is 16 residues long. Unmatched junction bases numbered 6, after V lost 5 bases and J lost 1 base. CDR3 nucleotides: TGTGCCAGCAGCCGGACGGGGACAGGGAACACCGGGGAGCTGTTTTTT. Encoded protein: CASSRTGTGNTGELFF.

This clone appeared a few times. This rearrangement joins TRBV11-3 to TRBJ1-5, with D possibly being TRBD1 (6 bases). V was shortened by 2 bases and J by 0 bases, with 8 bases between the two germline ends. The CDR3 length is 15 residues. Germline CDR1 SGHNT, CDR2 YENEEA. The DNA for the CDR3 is TGTGCCAGCAGCTTACAGGGGAATAGCAATCAGCCCCAGCATTTT. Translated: CASSLQGNSNQPQHF.

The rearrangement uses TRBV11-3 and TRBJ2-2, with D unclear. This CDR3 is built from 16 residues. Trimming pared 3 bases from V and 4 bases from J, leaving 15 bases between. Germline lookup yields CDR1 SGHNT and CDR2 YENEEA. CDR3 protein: CASSLAGSWGTGELFF. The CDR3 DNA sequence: TGTGCCAGCAGCTTGGCAGGCTCATGGGGCACCGGGGAGCTGTTTTTT.

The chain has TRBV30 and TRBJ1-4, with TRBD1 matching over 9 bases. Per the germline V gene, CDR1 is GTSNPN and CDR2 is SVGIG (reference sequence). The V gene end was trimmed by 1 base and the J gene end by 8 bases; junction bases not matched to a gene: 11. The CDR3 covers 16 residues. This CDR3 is CAWSGRGTGQWEKLFF. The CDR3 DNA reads TGTGCCTGGAGTGGTCGGGGGACAGGGCAATGGGAAAAACTGTTTTTT.